Following are 21 T cell receptor beta chains from one sample sequenced in a study of response to subunit inactivated influenza vaccine. TCRdb itself ran the RT-PCR reads through MiXCR, one entry per CDR3 protein. The top ten hold approximately 10% of the sample, which has about 300,000 distinct CDR3 sequences, approximately 21% seen once. This specimen consisted of PBMCs from blood, obtained approximately 20 months after vaccination. All receptors come from a man aged 45 to 70 who received an inactivated influenza vaccine.

With respect to this clonotype: No conserved phenylalanine or tryptophan ends this CDR3, so it is likely a read error. The CDR3: CASVGAQGAAGYTV. In DNA form, the CDR3 reads TGTGCCAGCGTCGGAGCCCAGGGGGCGGCTGGCTACACCGTC. V usage is TRBV6-2 or TRBV6-3 and J usage is TRBJ1-2; 8 bases map to TRBD1. The V segment lost 8 bases and the J segment 7 bases; nucleotides outside the gene matches: 12. This CDR3 comprises 14 residues. Germline CDR1 MNHEY, CDR2 SVGEGT.

J is TRBJ1-1 and V is TRBV12-3 or TRBV12-4; 10 nucleotides agree with TRBD1. The CDR3 has 17 amino acids. With 1 base clipped from V and 1 base from J, the junction kept 6 bases outside the gene matches. CDR3 bases: TGTGCCAGCAGTTTAGGAGGGACAGGGGCGGAGAACACTGAAGCTTTCTTT. This codes for CASSLGGTGAENTEAFF.

The chain combines TRBV18 with TRBJ2-1, with 8 bases identical to TRBD1. Per the germline V gene, CDR1 is KGHSH and CDR2 is LQKENI. V lost 6 bases, J lost 10 bases, and 17 bases stayed unmatched. There are 16 residues in the CDR3. The CDR3 region has the DNA TGTGCCAGCTCCCCCAGGGGCCAGGGGGCGCGGAACGAGCAGTTCTTC. Translated, it gives CASSPRGQGARNEQFF.

In this sample, this clonotype turned up a few times. The rearrangement uses TRBV6-5 and TRBJ1-4; 9 positions agree with TRBD1. V lost 5 bases to trimming and J lost 8 bases; unmatched junction nucleotides: 6. In germline, CDR1 is MNHEY, CDR2 SVGAGI. There are 14 residues in the CDR3. The CDR3 protein is CASSHGQGIEKLFF. The DNA of the CDR3 is TGTGCCAGCAGTCACGGACAGGGGATCGAAAAACTGTTTTTT.

This clonotype was found a few times. The chain carries TRBV20-1 and TRBJ1-1; D may be TRBD1 (6 bases). The ends were cut back, 2 bases at V and 5 bases at J, with 15 bases in the middle. Germline V CDR1 and CDR2: DFQATT, SNEGSKA (reference sequence). This CDR3 is built from 14 residues. As DNA, the CDR3 is TGCAGTGCTAGACCCAGGGGCCGGGGAACTGAAGCTTTCTTT. This codes for CSARPRGRGTEAFF.

A few counts support this clonotype. V is TRBV21-1 and J is TRBJ1-2; TRBD1 reflects the table's D call only, with no check against the DNA. TRBV21-1 is marked as a pseudogene. The CDR3 length is 17 residues. Here the CDR3 reads CASSKVCVKGALGGYTF. The CDR3 coding sequence is TGTGCCAGCAGCAAAGTTTGTGTCAAGGGGGCCTTAGGTGGCTACACCTTC.

The V and J genes are TRBV20-1 and TRBJ2-1; 7 positions match TRBD2. CDR3 length: 15 amino acids. Germline CDR1 and CDR2: DFQATT and SNEGSKA (reference sequence). V was clipped by 2 bases and J by 2 bases; unmatched bases: 6. The CDR3 here is CSARPRGGAYNEQFF. CDR3 in DNA: TGCAGTGCTAGACCGCGGGGAGGGGCCTACAATGAGCAGTTCTTC.

This clonotype was counted at least ten times. The V and J genes are TRBV19 and TRBJ1-5; D unresolved. This CDR3 region has 13 residues. Looked up from germline, CDR1 is LNHDA and CDR2 is SQIVND (reference sequence). Trimming removed 5 bases from V and 4 bases from J, with 9 bases in between. For the CDR3, the DNA is TGTGCCAGTAGTCTTCAGGAAAATCAGCCCCAGCATTTT. Translated: CASSLQENQPQHF. Complete variable domain (other parts from reference TRBV19 and TRBJ1-5): DGGITQSPKYLFRKEGQNVTLSCEQNLNHDAMYWYRQDPGQGLRLIYYSQIVNDFQKGDIAEGYSVSREKKESFPLTVTSAQKNPTAFYLCASSLQENQPQHFGDGTRLSIL.

The chain uses TRBV7-2 and TRBJ2-1, with 7 nucleotides matching TRBD2. Trimming cost V 1 base and J 2 bases; bases outside gene matches: 5. Germline lookup yields CDR1 SGHTA and CDR2 FQGNSA. The CDR3 loop spans 16 amino acids. CDR3 protein: CASSLDASGPYNEQFF. CDR3 nucleotides: TGTGCCAGCAGCTTAGATGCTAGCGGACCCTACAATGAGCAGTTCTTC.

This clonotype appeared a few times. The CDR3 sequence: CASSLQDQNTEAFF. The CDR3 DNA reads as TGTGCCAGCAGCTTACAGGATCAGAACACTGAAGCTTTCTTT. The chain couples TRBV7-9 to TRBJ1-1; D call uncertain. This CDR3 is 14 amino acids long. Per germline, CDR1 SEHNR and CDR2 FQNEAQ (reference sequence). Trimming shortened V by 2 bases and J by 1 base, and 8 bases separated the two germline ends.

Concerning this clonotype: The junction departs from the called germline gene at one end, perhaps through a read error. The J gene is TRBJ2-3, the V gene TRBV7-2, with 15 bases matching TRBD2. The CDR3 spans 16 residues. CDR1 and CDR2 from the germline V gene are SGHTA and FQGNSA. CDR3 in amino acids: CASSVAPGLAGGLPYF. CDR3 DNA sequence: TGTGCCAGCAGCGTAGCACCGGGACTAGCGGGAGGTCTCCCGTATTTT.

In its sample, this clonotype was seen a few times. The chain combines TRBV12-3 or TRBV12-4 with TRBJ2-7; 10 bases agree with TRBD2. The CDR3 length is 16 residues. V dropped 7 bases and J dropped 2; count of bases not matched to a gene: 11. The CDR3 protein is CASTPYGTSATYEQYF. CDR3 bases: TGTGCCAGCACCCCCTATGGGACTAGCGCTACCTACGAGCAGTACTTC.

As regards this clonotype: The junction shows a germline mismatch at one end, possibly a read error. The chain joins TRBV6-2 or TRBV6-3 to TRBJ1-2; D unclear. There are 14 residues in the CDR3. Germline values: CDR1 MNHEY, CDR2 SVGEGT. The CDR3 protein is CASSYILTQAGYSF. The DNA of the CDR3 is TGTGCCAGCAGTTACATCCTGACGCAGGCTGGCTACTCCTTC.

The chain is built from TRBV15 and TRBJ2-7; unclear D gene. With 1 base removed from V and 1 base from J, the gap between germline ends came to 5 bases. Germline V gene lookup returns CDR1 LNHNV and CDR2 YYDKDF (reference sequence). The CDR3 runs 13 residues. CDR3 amino acids: CATSRGISYEQYF. The CDR3 nucleotides are TGTGCCACCAGCAGAGGGATTTCCTACGAGCAGTACTTC.

V is TRBV4-1 and J is TRBJ2-7; D is unclear. The CDR3 contains 14 residues. The germline V and J ends were trimmed by 4 bases and 2 bases, with 12 bases remaining between them. Germline V gene data show CDR1 as MGHRA and CDR2 as YSYEKL. The CDR3 spells CASSPTKRAYEQYF. The DNA of the CDR3 is TGCGCCAGCAGCCCAACGAAAAGGGCCTACGAGCAGTACTTC.

This chain joins TRBV5-1 and TRBJ2-1; 9 bases are a match to TRBD2. The CDR3 runs 15 residues. Trimming took 6 bases from V and 5 from J; bases not matched to a gene: 9. The germline V gene encodes CDR1 SGHRS and CDR2 YFSETQ. The CDR3 loop reads CASTEVAGADNEQFF. As DNA, the CDR3 is TGCGCCAGCACCGAAGTAGCGGGAGCCGACAATGAGCAGTTCTTC.

The rearrangement joins TRBV6-5 to TRBJ2-1; D is uncertain. CDR1 MNHEY and CDR2 SVGAGI come from the germline V gene. V was cut by 2 bases and J by 6 bases, with 14 bases left in between. There are 15 residues in the CDR3. CDR3 protein: CASSYPGYGPNEQFF. The DNA of the CDR3 is TGTGCCAGCAGTTACCCCGGATACGGTCCCAATGAGCAGTTCTTC.

This clonotype was observed a handful of times. This chain links TRBV29-1 with TRBJ2-7; D is ambiguous. The CDR3 is 11 residues long. Germline CDR1 SQVTM, CDR2 ANQGSEA. Trimming took off 5 bases at V and 6 bases at J, with 11 bases between the two ends. As DNA, the CDR3 is TGCAGCGTTCGAGACAAGTCCGAGCAGTACTTC. As protein: CSVRDKSEQYF.

The gene calls are TRBV4-1 and TRBJ2-7, with 8 bases identical to TRBD2. The CDR3 extends over 22 amino acids. Trimming removed 0 bases from V and 3 bases from J; junction bases left unmatched: 25. CDR1 is MGHRA, CDR2 YSYEKL, per germline. The DNA for the CDR3 is TGCGCCAGCAGCCAAGAAGCGTTAGTCGGGGGGGAGGACGGGAGAATTTTCTACGAGCAGTACTTC. Residues: CASSQEALVGGEDGRIFYEQYF.

This clonotype came up many times. V gene TRBV4-3 combines with J gene TRBJ2-3, with D maybe TRBD1 (6 bases). Germline V gene lookup returns CDR1 LGHNA and CDR2 YSLEER. There are 17 residues in the CDR3. The ends were cut back, 4 bases at V and 4 bases at J, with 21 bases in the middle. The DNA for the CDR3 is TGCGCCAGCAGCCGAGAGATAAGGGGGAGTGGGGCAGATACGCAGTATTTT. Translation gives CASSREIRGSGADTQYF.

This clonotype was detected ten times or more. This chain uses TRBV20-1 with TRBJ2-2, with 8 bases matching TRBD1. Germline values: CDR1 DFQATT, CDR2 SNEGSKA (reference sequence). The CDR3 covers 15 residues. V was clipped by 6 bases and J by 5 bases; unmatched bases: 11. CDR3 amino acids: CSAIIGQGTTGELFF. The CDR3 DNA sequence: TGCAGTGCCATCATCGGACAGGGAACAACCGGGGAGCTGTTTTTT.